Presented here are 8 T cell receptor beta chains from one specimen sequenced in a study of CD8 T cells in Susac syndrome. With random hexamers, 0.5 to 1 ug RNA was reverse transcribed. Via MiXCR, TCRdb re-called the immunoSEQ multiplex PCR reads, giving one row per CDR3 protein. The sample has 330,000 or so distinct CDR3 sequences; 65% to 90% are singletons. The sequencing input was CD8+ T cells from PBMCs. All receptors come from a human donor with multiple sclerosis.

This chain uses TRBV27 with TRBJ2-1, with no clear D. Germline-derived CDR1 and CDR2 are MNHEY and SMNVEV (reference sequence). The CDR3 loop spans 12 amino acids. With 5 bases removed from V and 7 bases from J, the gap between germline ends came to 9 bases. For the CDR3, the DNA is TGTGCCAGCAGTACCTTCGGGAATGAGCAGTTCTTC. Translation: CASSTFGNEQFF.

The V call is TRBV28, the J call TRBJ2-7, with 8 bases that match TRBD2. There are 15 residues in the CDR3. V dropped 6 bases and J dropped 5; count of bases not matched to a gene: 12. The germline V gene encodes CDR1 MDHEN and CDR2 SYDVKM. For the CDR3, the DNA is TGTGCCAGCAGCTACCGGGGGGGATCGTTCCACGAGCAGTACTTC. Protein sequence: CASSYRGGSFHEQYF. The full variable domain, completed using reference TRBV28 and TRBJ2-7, is DVKVTQSSRYLVKRTGEKVFLECVQDMDHENMFWYRQDPGLGLRLIYFSYDVKMKEKGDIPEGYSVSREKKERFSLILESASTNQTSMYLCASSYRGGSFHEQYFGPGTRLTVT.

This chain uses TRBV27 with TRBJ2-7; no reliable D call. This CDR3 contains 13 residues. CDR1 and CDR2 (germline): MNHEY, SMNVEV (reference sequence). Trimming removed 10 bases at V and 4 bases at J, with 17 bases between. The CDR3 DNA is TGTGCCACCGCTCCCGGTAACCGTTACGAGCAGTACTTC. Translation: CATAPGNRYEQYF.

The chain is built from TRBV27 and TRBJ2-2; possibly TRBD2 for D (5 bases). There are 15 residues in the CDR3. Trimming left V 4 bases short and J 0 bases short, with 9 bases between. Germline assignment: CDR1 MNHEY and CDR2 SMNVEV (reference sequence). The CDR3 here is CASSSREPNTGELFF. The CDR3 DNA reads TGTGCCAGCAGTTCCCGGGAACCGAACACCGGGGAGCTGTTTTTT.

This chain uses TRBV20-1 with TRBJ2-2; 16 bases fit TRBD2. Germline assignment: CDR1 DFQATT and CDR2 SNEGSKA (reference sequence). V trimming: 6 bases; J trimming: 6 bases; junction bases outside the gene matches: 4. CDR3 size: 15 residues. CDR3 sequence: CSAPGLAGGPGELFF. The CDR3 DNA follows: TGCAGTGCACCGGGACTAGCGGGAGGGCCCGGGGAGCTGTTTTTT.

V is TRBV6-5 and J is TRBJ2-7; no clear D gene. V was clipped by 0 bases and J by 5 bases, with 8 bases between them. This CDR3 has 13 residues. The germline CDR1 and CDR2 sequences are MNHEY and SVGAGI. The CDR3 region has the DNA TGTGCCAGCAGTTACTCGGAGACCAACGAGCAGTACTTC. This sequence encodes CASSYSETNEQYF.

The J gene is TRBJ1-1, the V gene TRBV25-1; no definite D call. The germline V gene encodes CDR1 MGHDK and CDR2 SYGVNS. The germline V and J ends were trimmed by 5 bases and 4 bases, with 14 bases remaining between them. The CDR3 is 14 residues long. The CDR3 loop is CASSWTSGSTEAFF. DNA of the CDR3: TGTGCCAGCAGTTGGACCTCCGGGTCCACTGAAGCTTTCTTT.

The V and J genes are TRBV6-5 and TRBJ1-1; D gene uncertain. This CDR3 contains 15 residues. Germline CDR1 is MNHEY and CDR2 is SVGAGI. The V gene lost 2 bases and the J gene lost 0 bases, with 10 bases spanning the gap. This chain's CDR3 is CASSYDEGMNTEAFF. The CDR3 coding sequence is TGTGCCAGCAGTTACGATGAGGGTATGAACACTGAAGCTTTCTTT.